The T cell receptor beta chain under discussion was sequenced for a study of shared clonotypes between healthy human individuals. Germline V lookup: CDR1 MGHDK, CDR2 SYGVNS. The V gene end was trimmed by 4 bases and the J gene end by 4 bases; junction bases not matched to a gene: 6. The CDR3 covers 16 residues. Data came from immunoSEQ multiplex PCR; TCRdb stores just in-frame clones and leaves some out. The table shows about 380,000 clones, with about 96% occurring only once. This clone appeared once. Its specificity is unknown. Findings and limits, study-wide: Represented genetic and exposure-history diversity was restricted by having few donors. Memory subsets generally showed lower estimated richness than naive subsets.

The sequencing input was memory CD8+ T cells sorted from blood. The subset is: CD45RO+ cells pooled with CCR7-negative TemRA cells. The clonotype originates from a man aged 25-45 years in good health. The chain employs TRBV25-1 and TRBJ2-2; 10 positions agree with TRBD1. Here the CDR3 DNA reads TGTGCCAGCAGTGTGACAGGGGGCGCGGGCACCGGGGAGCTGTTTTTT. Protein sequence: CASSVTGGAGTGELFF. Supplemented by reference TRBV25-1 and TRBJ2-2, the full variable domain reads EADIYQTPRYLVIGTGKKITLECSQTMGHDKMYWYQQDPGMELHLIHYSYGVNSTEKGDLSSESTVSRIRTEHFPLTLESARPSHTSQYLCASSVTGGAGTGELFFGEGSRLTVL.